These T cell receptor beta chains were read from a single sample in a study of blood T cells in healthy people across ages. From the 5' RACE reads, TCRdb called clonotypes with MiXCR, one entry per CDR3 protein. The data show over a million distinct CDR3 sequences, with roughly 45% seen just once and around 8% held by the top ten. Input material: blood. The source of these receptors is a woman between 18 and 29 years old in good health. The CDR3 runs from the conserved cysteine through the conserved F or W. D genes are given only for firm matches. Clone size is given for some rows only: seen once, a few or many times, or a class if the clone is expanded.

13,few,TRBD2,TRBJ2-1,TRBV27,TGTGCCAGCAGTTTTCTGACTAGCACTGAGCAGTTCTTC,CASSFLTSTEQFF
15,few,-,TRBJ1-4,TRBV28,TGTGCCAGCACCGCTGAGCTCGGGCTTAATGAAAAACTGTTTTTT,CASTAELGLNEKLFF
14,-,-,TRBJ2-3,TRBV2,TGTGCCAGCAGTGAAGCGCTATTTGGAGATACGCAGTATTTT,CASSEALFGDTQYF
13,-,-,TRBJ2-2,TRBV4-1,TGCGCCAGCAGCCAAGAGCCTAGCGGGGAGCTGTTTTTT,CASSQEPSGELFF
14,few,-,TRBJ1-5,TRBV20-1,TGCAGTGCCAGCAAGGGGCCGATCAATCAGCCCCAGCATTTT,CSASKGPINQPQHF
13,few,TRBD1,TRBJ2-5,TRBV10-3,TGTGCCATCTCGGGACAGGCCAAGGAGACCCAGTACTTC,CAISGQAKETQYF
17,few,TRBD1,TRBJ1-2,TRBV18,TGTGCCAGCTCATCTCCGATCCCGACAGGGCCTAACTATGGCTACACCTTC,CASSSPIPTGPNYGYTF
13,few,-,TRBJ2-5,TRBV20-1,TGCAGTGCTCTGGACGTAGGGAAAGAGACCCAGTACTTC,CSALDVGKETQYF
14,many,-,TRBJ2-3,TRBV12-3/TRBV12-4,TGTGCCAGCAGAGACAGGGGAGGGACAGATACGCAGTATTTT,CASRDRGGTDTQYF
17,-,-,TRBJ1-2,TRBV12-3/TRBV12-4,TGTACCAGCAGTTTAGTTTTCGACCGCAGGGGCTCGTATGGCTACACCTTC,CTSSLVFDRRGSYGYTF
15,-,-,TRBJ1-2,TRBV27,TGTGCCAGCAGTCCCCGCGGGGGAAACTTATATGGCTACACCTTC,CASSPRGGNLYGYTF
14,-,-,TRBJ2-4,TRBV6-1,TGTGCCAGCTCCATCGCGACAGGAGAAAACATTCAGTACTTC,CASSIATGENIQYF
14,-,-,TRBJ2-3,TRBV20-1,TGCAGTGCTAGGCTACGGGGCCTCACAGATACGCAGTATTTT,CSARLRGLTDTQYF
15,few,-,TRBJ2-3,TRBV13,TGTGCCAGCAGCACCCGGACAGAGGTCACAGATACGCAGTATTTT,CASSTRTEVTDTQYF
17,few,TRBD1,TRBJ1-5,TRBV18,TGTGCCAGCTCTCGCTCAGGACAGGGTCAGGGCAATCAGCCCCAGCATTTT,CASSRSGQGQGNQPQHF
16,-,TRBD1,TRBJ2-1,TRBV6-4,TGTGCCAGCAGTGACTCGAAGGGACAGGGGGCGGATGAGCAGTTCTTC,CASSDSKGQGADEQFF
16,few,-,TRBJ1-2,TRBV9,TGTGCCAGCAGCGTAAGGAGGGGAGGCAGGGACGACGGCTACACCTTC,CASSVRRGGRDDGYTF